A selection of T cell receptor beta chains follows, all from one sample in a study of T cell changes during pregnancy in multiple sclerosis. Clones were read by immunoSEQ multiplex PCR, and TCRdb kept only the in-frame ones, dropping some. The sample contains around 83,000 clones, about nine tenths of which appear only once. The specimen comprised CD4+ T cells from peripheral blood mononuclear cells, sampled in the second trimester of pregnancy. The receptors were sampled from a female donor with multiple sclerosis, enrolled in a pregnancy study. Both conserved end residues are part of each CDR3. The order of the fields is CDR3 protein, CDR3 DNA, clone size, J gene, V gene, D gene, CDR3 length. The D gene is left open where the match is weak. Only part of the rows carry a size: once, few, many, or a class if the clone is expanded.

CDR3 protein: CASSSRTGIEEKLFF
CDR3 DNA: TGTGCCAGCAGCTCACGGACAGGGATAGAAGAAAAACTGTTTTTT
clone size: -
J gene: TRBJ1-4
V gene: TRBV7-8
D gene: TRBD1
CDR3 length: 15

CDR3 protein: CASSVRDEQFF
CDR3 DNA: TGTGCCAGTAGTGTCAGGGATGAGCAGTTCTTC
clone size: -
J gene: TRBJ2-1
V gene: TRBV19
D gene: -
CDR3 length: 11

CDR3 protein: CASSQDHSGNTIYF
CDR3 DNA: TGCGCCAGCAGCCAAGACCACTCTGGAAACACCATATATTTT
clone size: -
J gene: TRBJ1-3
V gene: TRBV4-3
D gene: -
CDR3 length: 14

CDR3 protein: CASSVAGMLRDTQYF
CDR3 DNA: TGTGCCAGCAGCGTAGCGGGGATGTTGAGGGATACGCAGTATTTT
clone size: -
J gene: TRBJ2-3
V gene: TRBV9
D gene: -
CDR3 length: 15

CDR3 protein: CASSRGLSQETQYF
CDR3 DNA: TGTGCCAGCAGCAGGGGACTATCCCAAGAGACCCAGTACTTC
clone size: -
J gene: TRBJ2-5
V gene: TRBV7-9
D gene: TRBD2
CDR3 length: 14

CDR3 protein: CASSFLGLAAPPGRETQYF
CDR3 DNA: TGCGCCAGCAGCTTCTTGGGACTAGCGGCACCTCCGGGGAGAGAGACCCAGTACTTC
clone size: -
J gene: TRBJ2-5
V gene: TRBV5-1
D gene: TRBD2
CDR3 length: 19

CDR3 protein: CASSVDRDRGRVYGYTF
CDR3 DNA: TGTGCCAGCAGCGTAGACCGCGACAGGGGGCGGGTCTATGGCTACACCTTC
clone size: -
J gene: TRBJ1-2
V gene: TRBV9
D gene: TRBD1
CDR3 length: 17

CDR3 protein: CASSFYPGLAGDTGELFF
CDR3 DNA: TGTGCCAGCAGTTTCTACCCCGGACTAGCGGGAGACACCGGGGAGCTGTTTTTT
clone size: once
J gene: TRBJ2-2
V gene: TRBV27
D gene: TRBD2
CDR3 length: 18

CDR3 protein: CASWGQVTGELFF
CDR3 DNA: TGTGCCAGCTGGGGACAGGTCACCGGGGAGCTGTTTTTT
clone size: -
J gene: TRBJ2-2
V gene: TRBV19
D gene: TRBD1
CDR3 length: 13

CDR3 protein: CAYRDRSKIGYYEQYF
CDR3 DNA: TGTGCCTACCGGGACAGGTCAAAAATCGGGTACTACGAGCAGTACTTC
clone size: once
J gene: TRBJ2-7
V gene: TRBV30
D gene: TRBD1
CDR3 length: 16

CDR3 protein: CASSPEGNYGYTF
CDR3 DNA: TGTGCCAGCTCTCCCGAGGGAAACTATGGCTACACCTTC
clone size: medium-sized
J gene: TRBJ1-2
V gene: TRBV27
D gene: -
CDR3 length: 13

CDR3 protein: CASSLVTGATGETQYF
CDR3 DNA: TGCGCCAGCAGCTTGGTTACAGGGGCCACGGGGGAGACCCAGTACTTC
clone size: -
J gene: TRBJ2-5
V gene: TRBV5-1
D gene: TRBD1
CDR3 length: 16

CDR3 protein: CASSPDRVETQYF
CDR3 DNA: TGTGCCAGCAGCCCGGACAGGGTAGAGACCCAGTACTTC
clone size: -
J gene: TRBJ2-5
V gene: TRBV5-6
D gene: TRBD1
CDR3 length: 13

CDR3 protein: CASSSTGGRSRVETQYF
CDR3 DNA: TGCGCCAGCAGCTCGACAGGGGGGCGGTCAAGGGTGGAGACCCAGTACTTC
clone size: -
J gene: TRBJ2-5
V gene: TRBV5-1
D gene: TRBD1
CDR3 length: 17